One and the same sample provided the 28 T cell receptor beta chains below, sequenced in a study of technical replicates of blood from a handful of donors. Sequencing was performed with immunoSEQ multiplex PCR; in TCRdb, only in-frame clones are kept and a portion is missing. The data show some 71,000 clones, with around 97% seen just once and around 0.22% held by the top ten. Sample: T cells isolated from PBMCs. These receptors were taken from a human donor in good health.

The chain couples TRBV18 to TRBJ1-1, with 7 nucleotides matching TRBD1. The CDR3 sequence is 14 residues long. V lost 5 bases to trimming and J lost 8 bases; unmatched junction nucleotides: 11. From germline, CDR1 is KGHSH and CDR2 LQKENI. Here the CDR3 DNA reads TGTGCCAGCTCATCAAAGACAGGGCTGTCAGAAGCTTTCTTT. Translated: CASSSKTGLSEAFF.

The chain carries TRBV30 and TRBJ2-1; unclear D gene. Looked up from germline, CDR1 is GTSNPN and CDR2 is SVGIG (reference sequence). CDR3 size: 12 residues. The V end lost 5 bases, the J end lost 4 bases, and 9 bases lay between the germline ends. The CDR3 DNA sequence: TGTGCCTGGGCCCGCGGTTACAATGAGCAGTTCTTC. This gives the protein CAWARGYNEQFF.

CDR3 loop: CASSLYQGVAFF. The CDR3 DNA follows: TGTGCCAGCAGCTTGTATCAGGGGGTAGCTTTCTTT. The rearrangement links TRBV5-6 to TRBJ1-1; 7 positions agree with TRBD1. CDR1 is SGHDT and CDR2 is YYEEEE in the germline V gene. The junction had 4 bases not matched to a gene; V was cut back by 1 base and J by 10 bases. This CDR3 region has 12 residues.

The chain employs TRBV5-6 and TRBJ1-5, with a weak D call TRBD1 (6 bases). Germline CDR1 is SGHDT and CDR2 is YYEEEE. The CDR3 has 14 amino acids. Trimming took off 2 bases at V and 3 bases at J, with 9 bases between the two ends. For the CDR3, the DNA is TGTGCCAGCAGCTTTGGGGGCTCCAATCAGCCCCAGCATTTT. Translated, it gives CASSFGGSNQPQHF.

The V call is TRBV29-1, the J call TRBJ2-7; D call uncertain. Trimming shortened V by 4 bases and J by 0 bases, and 13 bases separated the two germline ends. The CDR3 extends over 14 amino acids. From germline, CDR1 is SQVTM and CDR2 ANQGSEA. The CDR3 loop is CSVVHSGSSYEQYF. DNA for the CDR3: TGCAGCGTTGTGCATTCGGGTAGCTCCTACGAGCAGTACTTC.

The CDR3 bases are TGTGCCAGCTCACCACAAGAAACAGGGGGTTTCTACGAGCAGTACTTC. Its protein product is CASSPQETGGFYEQYF. This chain links TRBV18 with TRBJ2-7; 8 nucleotides agree with TRBD1. The V segment lost 1 base and the J segment 3 bases; nucleotides outside the gene matches: 8. The V gene's germline CDR1 is KGHSH and CDR2 LQKENI. There are 16 residues in the CDR3. Using reference TRBV18 and TRBJ2-7 for the parts outside the CDR3, the full variable domain is NAGVMQNPRHLVRRRGQEARLRCSPMKGHSHVYWYRQLPEEGLKFMVYLQKENIIDESGMPKERFSAEFPKEGPSILRIQQVVRGDSAAYFCASSPQETGGFYEQYFGPGTRLTVT.

V is TRBV2 and J is TRBJ2-2; 12 bases are a match to TRBD2. This CDR3 has 15 amino acids. Germline loops: CDR1 SNHLY, CDR2 FYNNEI. V shed 5 bases and J 4 bases; nucleotides not matched to a gene: 2. As DNA, the CDR3 is TGTGCCAGCAGTAGACTAGCGGGAGCCACCGGGGAGCTGTTTTTT. Residues: CASSRLAGATGELFF. Combining the CDR3 with reference TRBV2 and TRBJ2-2 gives the whole variable domain EPEVTQTPSHQVTQMGQEVILRCVPISNHLYFYWYRQILGQKVEFLVSFYNNEISEKSEIFDDQFSVERPDGSNFTLKIRSTKLEDSAMYFCASSRLAGATGELFFGEGSRLTVL.

The J gene is TRBJ1-1, the V gene TRBV7-9; the D is unclear. V was cut by 5 bases and J by 7 bases, with 8 bases left in between. The CDR3 runs 11 residues. Germline V gene data show CDR1 as SEHNR and CDR2 as FQNEAQ (reference sequence). CDR3 DNA: TGTGCCAGCAGCCCATCCGGTGAAGCTTTCTTT. Its translation: CASSPSGEAFF.

The chain employs TRBV28 and TRBJ1-2; D is unclear. Trimming took 5 bases from V and 10 from J, leaving 14 bases between them. The CDR3 extends over 12 amino acids. The germline CDR1 and CDR2 sequences are MDHEN and SYDVKM. CDR3 sequence reads: CASSIPSVLYTF. CDR3 bases: TGTGCCAGCAGTATCCCGAGCGTGCTCTACACCTTC.

V is TRBV4-1 and J is TRBJ1-1; 9 positions agree with TRBD1. The CDR3 loop spans 14 amino acids. The V and J ends lost 2 bases and 6 bases, in that order; junction bases with no gene match: 4. Per the germline V gene, CDR1 is MGHRA and CDR2 is YSYEKL. CDR3 residues: CASSQRDRAPEAFF. CDR3 coding DNA: TGCGCCAGCAGCCAAAGGGACAGGGCCCCTGAAGCTTTCTTT.

The chain uses TRBV9 and TRBJ2-7; D uncertain. This CDR3 has 14 amino acids. Between the trimmed V and J ends, which lost 3 bases and 0 bases, there was a span of 10 bases. Germline V gene sequence: CDR1 SGDLS, CDR2 YYNGEE. CDR3 sequence: CASSAQKSSYEQYF. For the CDR3, the DNA is TGTGCCAGCAGCGCACAGAAAAGCTCCTACGAGCAGTACTTC.

The J gene is TRBJ2-3, the V gene TRBV5-6; 7 bases are shared with TRBD2. The CDR3 sequence is 15 residues long. In germline, CDR1 is SGHDT, CDR2 YYEEEE. The J segment lost 3 bases and the V segment lost 4 bases, leaving 8 bases of the junction unmatched. The CDR3, as DNA: TGTGCCAGCAGCCCTGGTGGGGGGGTAACAGATACGCAGTATTTT. Residues: CASSPGGGVTDTQYF.

The chain is built from TRBV7-9 and TRBJ1-1, with 7 bases aligning to TRBD1. V was pared by 5 bases and J by 8 bases, with 8 bases of the junction left unmatched. The CDR3 extends over 13 amino acids. The germline gives CDR1 SEHNR, CDR2 FQNEAQ (reference sequence). CDR3 sequence: CASSKSTGAEAFF. CDR3 nucleotide sequence: TGTGCCAGCAGCAAATCCACAGGGGCGGAAGCTTTCTTT.

The V call is TRBV30, the J call TRBJ2-7, with a weak D call TRBD1 (5 bases). Trimming pared 1 base from V and 6 bases from J, leaving 13 bases between. The CDR3 is 13 residues long. Germline CDR1 is GTSNPN and CDR2 is SVGIG (reference sequence). CDR3 in amino acids: CAWSGGRVAEQYF. The CDR3 DNA reads as TGTGCCTGGAGTGGGGGCAGGGTGGCCGAGCAGTACTTC.

The V call is TRBV4-2, the J call TRBJ2-7; 9 positions agree with TRBD1. CDR3 length: 20 residues. CDR1 LGHNA and CDR2 YNFKEQ come from the germline V gene. V shed 1 base and J 0 bases; nucleotides not matched to a gene: 16. The CDR3 is CASSQGAQGAPGGSSYEQYF. DNA of the CDR3: TGTGCCAGCAGCCAAGGGGCACAGGGGGCGCCTGGCGGGAGCTCCTACGAGCAGTACTTC.

Notes on this clone: The junction differs from germline at one of its ends, possibly a read error. The V call is TRBV7-7, the J call TRBJ2-1; the D gene is possibly TRBD2 (7 bases). The germline gives CDR1 SSHAT, CDR2 FNYEAQ (reference sequence). The CDR3 has 15 amino acids. The CDR3 region is CASSLGGGRYNEQFF. The DNA for the CDR3 is TGTGCTAGCAGCTTAGGGGGGGGACGATACAATGAGCAGTTCTTC.

The chain carries TRBV5-4 and TRBJ2-7; TRBD1 matches at 9 bases. The CDR3 loop spans 14 amino acids. In germline, CDR1 is SGHNT, CDR2 YYREEE (reference sequence). J was trimmed by 4 bases and V by 2 bases; bases with no gene match: 4. The DNA for the CDR3 is TGTGCCAGCAGCTTAGAGGACAGGGGTTACGAGCAGTACTTC. Encoded protein: CASSLEDRGYEQYF.

The chain employs TRBV4-2 and TRBJ1-2; the D is unclear. Germline CDR1 is LGHNA and CDR2 is YNFKEQ. The CDR3 loop spans 17 amino acids. Trimming pared 0 bases from V and 8 bases from J, leaving 22 bases between. The CDR3: CASSQEVGRGPPRGYTF. Here the CDR3 DNA reads TGTGCCAGCAGCCAAGAGGTGGGGAGAGGGCCCCCCAGAGGCTACACCTTC.

This clone was recorded a few times. This sequence joins TRBV18 and TRBJ1-4; D gene ambiguous. Germline V gene lookup returns CDR1 KGHSH and CDR2 LQKENI. The CDR3 extends over 13 amino acids. Trimming left V 0 bases short and J 11 bases short, with 10 bases between. The CDR3 DNA reads as TGTGCCAGCTCACCACCGTCACTCTTGAAACTGTTTTTT. It codes for CASSPPSLLKLFF. Variable domain in full (rest from reference TRBV18 and TRBJ1-4): NAGVMQNPRHLVRRRGQEARLRCSPMKGHSHVYWYRQLPEEGLKFMVYLQKENIIDESGMPKERFSAEFPKEGPSILRIQQVVRGDSAAYFCASSPPSLLKLFFGSGTQLSVL.

This chain links TRBV5-4 with TRBJ2-2; 9 nucleotides line up with TRBD2. The CDR3 contains 12 residues. V lost 3 bases and J lost 10; bases outside the gene matches: 1. Germline V lookup: CDR1 SGHNT, CDR2 YYREEE (reference sequence). The CDR3 reads CASSSSGEELFF. CDR3 nucleotides: TGTGCCAGCAGCTCTAGCGGGGAGGAGCTGTTTTTT.

V is TRBV15 and J is TRBJ1-1; a weak D match, TRBD1 (5 bases). V shed 5 bases and J shed 7 bases, with 11 bases lying between them. CDR1 LNHNV and CDR2 YYDKDF come from the germline V gene (reference sequence). The CDR3 is 12 amino acids. CDR3 nucleotide sequence: TGTGCCACCAGCGCCCGCAGGGATGAAGCTTTCTTT. It yields the protein CATSARRDEAFF.

This chain uses TRBV6-5 with TRBJ2-3; 7 bases fit TRBD1. Germline V gene lookup returns CDR1 MNHEY and CDR2 SVGAGI. CDR3 length: 14 amino acids. J lost 2 bases, V lost 6 bases, and 5 bases had no gene match. In nucleotides, the CDR3 is TGTGCCAGCAGCTGGGGACAGAACACAGATACGCAGTATTTT. Translation gives CASSWGQNTDTQYF.

V and J are TRBV21-1 and TRBJ1-2; no DNA check was done on the table's D call, TRBD1. TRBV21-1 is a recognized pseudogene. The CDR3 extends over 15 amino acids. The DNA for the CDR3 is TGTGCCAGCAGCAACGAGGGACAGATTAACTATGGCTACACCTTC. Its translation is CASSNEGQINYGYTF.

This chain joins TRBV4-1 and TRBJ1-5; 10 bases line up with TRBD1. Looked up from germline, CDR1 is MGHRA and CDR2 is YSYEKL. The CDR3 loop spans 16 amino acids. Germline trimming cut 2 bases from V and 9 bases from J; bases unmatched to any gene: 10. This chain's CDR3 is CASSQPRQGASRPQHF. CDR3 in DNA: TGCGCCAGCAGCCAACCCAGACAGGGGGCGTCACGGCCCCAGCATTTT.

The rearrangement joins TRBV19 to TRBJ2-7; D gene ambiguous. CDR3 length: 13 amino acids. In germline, CDR1 is LNHDA, CDR2 SQIVND (reference sequence). Trimming pared 3 bases from V and 5 bases from J, leaving 11 bases between. Here the CDR3 DNA reads TGTGCCAGTAGTATTTTCCCTATGGACGAGCAGTACTTC. The encoded protein is CASSIFPMDEQYF.

Only one count was recorded for this clone. J is TRBJ2-1 and V is TRBV28; 12 nucleotides align to TRBD2. This CDR3 has 15 amino acids. Germline CDR1 reads MDHEN; CDR2 reads SYDVKM. V shed 6 bases, J shed 4 bases, and the junction held 4 bases outside the gene matches. Written as DNA, the CDR3 is TGTGCCAGCAGCCGGACTAGCGGGATTTACAATGAGCAGTTCTTC. Residues: CASSRTSGIYNEQFF.

The V call is TRBV6-5, the J call TRBJ2-1, with 14 bases matching TRBD2. Germline V gene lookup returns CDR1 MNHEY and CDR2 SVGAGI. After removal of 6 bases from V and 8 bases from J, the junction contained 3 bases not matched to a gene. The CDR3 contains 14 residues. The CDR3 loop is CASRRLAGGYEQFF. For the CDR3, the DNA is TGTGCCAGCAGGCGACTAGCGGGAGGGTATGAGCAGTTCTTC.

This chain connects TRBV5-6 to TRBJ2-7; no firm D call. Deletions cut 3 bases from V and 4 bases from J, with 17 bases between. Germline values: CDR1 SGHDT, CDR2 YYEEEE. CDR3 size: 15 residues. In nucleotides, the CDR3 is TGTGCCAGCAGCTCCTACAGCATATCCTGGTACGAGCAGTACTTC. Amino acids: CASSSYSISWYEQYF.